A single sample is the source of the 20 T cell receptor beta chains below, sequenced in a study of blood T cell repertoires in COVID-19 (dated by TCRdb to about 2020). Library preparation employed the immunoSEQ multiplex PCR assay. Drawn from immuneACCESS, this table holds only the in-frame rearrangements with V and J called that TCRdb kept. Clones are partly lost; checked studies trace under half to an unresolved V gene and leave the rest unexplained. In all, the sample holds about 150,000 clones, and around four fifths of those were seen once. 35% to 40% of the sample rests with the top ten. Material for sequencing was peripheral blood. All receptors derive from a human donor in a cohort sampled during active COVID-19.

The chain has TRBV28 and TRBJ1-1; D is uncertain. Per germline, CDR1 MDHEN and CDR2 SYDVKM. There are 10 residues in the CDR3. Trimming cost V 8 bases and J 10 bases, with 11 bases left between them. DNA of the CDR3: TGTGCCAGCGCCGGGGAAGGAGCTTTCTTT. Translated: CASAGEGAFF. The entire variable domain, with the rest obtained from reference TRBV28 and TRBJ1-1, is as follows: DVKVTQSSRYLVKRTGEKVFLECVQDMDHENMFWYRQDPGLGLRLIYFSYDVKMKEKGDIPEGYSVSREKKERFSLILESASTNQTSMYLCASAGEGAFFGQGTRLTVV.

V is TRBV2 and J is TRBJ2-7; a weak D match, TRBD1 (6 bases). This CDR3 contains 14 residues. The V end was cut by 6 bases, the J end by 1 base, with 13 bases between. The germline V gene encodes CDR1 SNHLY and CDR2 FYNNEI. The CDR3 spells CASRVGAGSYEQYF. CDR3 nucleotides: TGTGCCAGCAGGGTGGGGGCCGGGTCCTACGAGCAGTACTTC.

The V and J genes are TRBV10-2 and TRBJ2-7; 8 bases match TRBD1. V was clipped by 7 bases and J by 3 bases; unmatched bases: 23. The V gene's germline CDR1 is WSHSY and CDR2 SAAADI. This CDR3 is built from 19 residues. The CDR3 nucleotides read TGCGCCAGCACTATACCCTATACCCAAGGGCGGACAGGGATCTACGAGCAGTACTTC. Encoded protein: CASTIPYTQGRTGIYEQYF.

CDR3 in amino acids: CASSLRGIDTQYF. In DNA form, the CDR3 reads TGTGCCAGCAGCTTGCGGGGAATAGATACGCAGTATTTT. This rearrangement joins TRBV5-6 to TRBJ2-3; weak D call: TRBD2 (5 bases). CDR3 length: 13 amino acids. Looked up from germline, CDR1 is SGHDT and CDR2 is YYEEEE. V shed 1 base and J shed 5 bases, with 8 bases lying between them. Complete variable domain (other parts from reference TRBV5-6 and TRBJ2-3): DAGVTQSPTHLIKTRGQQVTLRCSPKSGHDTVSWYQQALGQGPQFIFQYYEEEERQRGNFPDRFSGHQFPNYSSELNVNALLLGDSALYLCASSLRGIDTQYFGPGTRLTVL.

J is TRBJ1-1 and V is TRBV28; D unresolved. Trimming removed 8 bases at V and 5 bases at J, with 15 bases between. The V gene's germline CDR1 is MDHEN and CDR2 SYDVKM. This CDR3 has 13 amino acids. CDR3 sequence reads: CASRPGRRTEAFF. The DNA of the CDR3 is TGTGCCAGCCGGCCGGGGAGGAGAACTGAAGCTTTCTTT.

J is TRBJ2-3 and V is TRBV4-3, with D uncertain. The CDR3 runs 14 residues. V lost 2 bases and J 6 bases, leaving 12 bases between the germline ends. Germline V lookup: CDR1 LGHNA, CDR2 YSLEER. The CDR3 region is CASSQLSRHDTQYF. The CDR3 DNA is TGCGCCAGCAGCCAATTAAGCAGGCACGATACGCAGTATTTT.

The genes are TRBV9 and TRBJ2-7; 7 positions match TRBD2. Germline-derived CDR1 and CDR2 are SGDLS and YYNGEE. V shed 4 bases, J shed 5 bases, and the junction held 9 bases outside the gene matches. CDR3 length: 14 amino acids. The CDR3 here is CASSSSGTTHEQYF. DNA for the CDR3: TGTGCCAGCAGCTCCTCCGGGACTACCCACGAGCAGTACTTC.

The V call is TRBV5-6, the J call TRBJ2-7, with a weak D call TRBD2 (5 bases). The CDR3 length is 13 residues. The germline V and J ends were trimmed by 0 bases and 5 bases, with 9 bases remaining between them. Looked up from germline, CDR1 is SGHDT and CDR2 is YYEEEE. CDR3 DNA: TGTGCCAGCAGCTTGGAGAGGGTCAACGAGCAGTACTTC. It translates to CASSLERVNEQYF.

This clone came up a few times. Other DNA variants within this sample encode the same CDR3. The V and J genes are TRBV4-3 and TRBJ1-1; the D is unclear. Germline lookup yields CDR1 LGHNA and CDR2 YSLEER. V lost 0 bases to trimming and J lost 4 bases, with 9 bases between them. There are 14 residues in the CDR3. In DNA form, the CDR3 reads TGCGCCAGCAGCCAAGAGCGTCGCCGCACTGAAGCTTTCTTT. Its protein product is CASSQERRRTEAFF.

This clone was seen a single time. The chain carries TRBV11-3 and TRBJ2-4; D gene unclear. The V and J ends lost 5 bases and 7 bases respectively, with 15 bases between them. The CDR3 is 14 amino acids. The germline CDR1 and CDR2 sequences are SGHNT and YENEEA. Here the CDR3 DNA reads TGTGCCAGCAGCCCCAGGTTGGGTATGAACATTCAGTACTTC. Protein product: CASSPRLGMNIQYF.

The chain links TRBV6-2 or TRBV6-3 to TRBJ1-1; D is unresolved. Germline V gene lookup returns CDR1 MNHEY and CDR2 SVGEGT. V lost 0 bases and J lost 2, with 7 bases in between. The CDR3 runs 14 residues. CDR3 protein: CASSYSGRNTEAFF. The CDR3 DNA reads TGTGCCAGCAGTTACTCGGGGAGAAACACTGAAGCTTTCTTT.

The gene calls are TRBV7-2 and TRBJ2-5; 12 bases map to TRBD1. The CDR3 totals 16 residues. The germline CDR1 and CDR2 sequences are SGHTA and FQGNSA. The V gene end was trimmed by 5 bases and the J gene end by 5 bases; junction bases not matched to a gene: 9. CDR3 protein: CASSRTGTGGRETQYF. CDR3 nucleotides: TGTGCCAGCAGCCGTACCGGGACAGGGGGCAGGGAGACCCAGTACTTC.

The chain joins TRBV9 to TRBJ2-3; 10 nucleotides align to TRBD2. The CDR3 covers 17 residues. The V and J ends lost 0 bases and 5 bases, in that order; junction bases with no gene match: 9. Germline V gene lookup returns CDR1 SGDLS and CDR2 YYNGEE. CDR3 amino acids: CASSVGGAGGPGDTQYF. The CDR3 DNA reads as TGTGCCAGCAGCGTAGGGGGAGCGGGGGGGCCAGGAGATACGCAGTATTTT.

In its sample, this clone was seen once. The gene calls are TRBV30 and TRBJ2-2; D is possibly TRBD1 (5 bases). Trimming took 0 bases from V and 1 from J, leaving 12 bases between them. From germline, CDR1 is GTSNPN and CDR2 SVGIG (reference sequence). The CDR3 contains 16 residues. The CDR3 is CAWSVTRQLNTGELFF. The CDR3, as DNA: TGTGCCTGGAGTGTTACCCGACAGCTGAACACCGGGGAGCTGTTTTTT.

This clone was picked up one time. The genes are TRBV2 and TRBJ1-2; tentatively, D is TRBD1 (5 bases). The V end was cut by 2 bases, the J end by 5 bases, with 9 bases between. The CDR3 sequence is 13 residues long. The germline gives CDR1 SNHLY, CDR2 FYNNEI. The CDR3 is CASSETGTYGYTF. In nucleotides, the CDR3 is TGTGCCAGCAGTGAAACAGGAACTTATGGCTACACCTTC. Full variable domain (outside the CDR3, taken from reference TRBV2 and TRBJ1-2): EPEVTQTPSHQVTQMGQEVILRCVPISNHLYFYWYRQILGQKVEFLVSFYNNEISEKSEIFDDQFSVERPDGSNFTLKIRSTKLEDSAMYFCASSETGTYGYTFGSGTRLTVV.

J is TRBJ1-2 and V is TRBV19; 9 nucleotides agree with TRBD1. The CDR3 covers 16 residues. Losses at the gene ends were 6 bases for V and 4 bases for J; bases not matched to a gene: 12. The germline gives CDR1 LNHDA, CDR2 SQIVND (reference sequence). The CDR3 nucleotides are TGTGCCAGTAGCAAAATGGACAGGGGTCTCGGCTATGGCTACACCTTC. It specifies CASSKMDRGLGYGYTF.

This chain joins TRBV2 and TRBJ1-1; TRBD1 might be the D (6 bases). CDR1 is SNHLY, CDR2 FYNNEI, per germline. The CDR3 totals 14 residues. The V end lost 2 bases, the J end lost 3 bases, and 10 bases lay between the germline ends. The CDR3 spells CASSESGEYTEAFF. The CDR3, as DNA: TGTGCCAGCAGTGAATCAGGGGAGTACACTGAAGCTTTCTTT.

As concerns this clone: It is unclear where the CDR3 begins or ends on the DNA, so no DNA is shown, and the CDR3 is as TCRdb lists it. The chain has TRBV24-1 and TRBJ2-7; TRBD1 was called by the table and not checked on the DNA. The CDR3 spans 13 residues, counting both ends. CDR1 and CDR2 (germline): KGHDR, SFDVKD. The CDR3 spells CAPPRYACYEQYF.

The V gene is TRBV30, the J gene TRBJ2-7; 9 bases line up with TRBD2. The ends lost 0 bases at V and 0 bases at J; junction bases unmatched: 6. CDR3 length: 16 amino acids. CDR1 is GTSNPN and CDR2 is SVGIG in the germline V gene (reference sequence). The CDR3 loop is CAWSVLSGGSSYEQYF. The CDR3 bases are TGTGCCTGGAGTGTCCTTAGCGGGGGAAGCTCCTACGAGCAGTACTTC.

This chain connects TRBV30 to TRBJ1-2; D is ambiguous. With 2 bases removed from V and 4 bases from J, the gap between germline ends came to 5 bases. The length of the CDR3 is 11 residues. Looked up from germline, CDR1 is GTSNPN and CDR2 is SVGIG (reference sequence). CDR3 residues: CAWSRGYGYTF. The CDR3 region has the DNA TGTGCCTGGAGTCGGGGCTATGGCTACACCTTC.